This TCR beta chain was found in a study of blood T cell repertoires in COVID-19. Study-wide background: Samples of COVID-19 (acute and convalescent) were obtained from the United States, Italy and Spain. PBMCs, B-cell-depleted T cells, or T cells were the source of the cDNA or gDNA that made up the material.

V lost 0 bases to trimming and J lost 3 bases; unmatched junction nucleotides: 5. The CDR3 runs 15 residues. Looked up from germline, CDR1 is SGHTA and CDR2 is FQGNSA. Original methodology: Reference gene primer amplification gave nucleated cell count estimates. The assay was immunoSEQ multiplex PCR, and TCRdb's table has in-frame clones only and misses some. V, J and clone size derive from that table, while D and trimming were established from the DNA sequence. The profile shows around 270,000 clones, around 87% of them singletons. The sequenced material came from peripheral blood. The TCR comes from a woman aged 45-65 years with acute or convalescent COVID-19. The rearrangement uses TRBV7-2 and TRBJ2-7; 7 nucleotides match TRBD2. CDR3 sequence: CASSLAPGGYYEQYF. CDR3 in DNA: TGTGCCAGCAGCTTAGCCCCGGGAGGCTACTACGAGCAGTACTTC. The full variable domain, rest sourced from reference TRBV7-2 and TRBJ2-7, is GAGVSQSPSNKVTEKGKDVELRCDPISGHTALYWYRQSLGQGLEFLIYFQGNSAPDKSGLPSDRFSAERTGGSVSTLTIQRTQQEDSAVYLCASSLAPGGYYEQYFGPGTRLTVT.